This TCR beta chain was identified in a study of T cell responses to AZD1222 COVID-19 vaccine. Overall study findings and caveats: Just six AZD1222 recipients tested seropositive at baseline.

Profiling relied on immunoSEQ multiplex PCR, and the TCRdb table lists in-frame clones only, not all of them. The sample lists 150,000 to 200,000 clones, about 90% seen once, with 1.9% in the top ten. This clone was counted a single time. The antigen is undetermined. In germline, CDR1 is MGHDK, CDR2 SYGVNS. V lost 0 bases and J lost 0, with 16 bases in between. The CDR3 consists of 18 residues. The TCR sequence derives from an adult in good health. The material sequenced was peripheral blood, taken on day 0 of AZD1222 vaccination. V is TRBV25-1 and J is TRBJ2-3; no clear D gene. DNA of the CDR3: TGTGCCAGCAGTGAATACACCCCCCTAGGCTATAGCACAGATACGCAGTATTTT. Translating gives CASSEYTPLGYSTDTQYF.